A single sample gave rise to the 22 T cell receptor beta chains below, sequenced in a study of response to subunit inactivated influenza vaccine. TCRdb processed the RT-PCR reads anew with MiXCR; each CDR3 protein has one entry. Of hundreds of thousands of distinct CDR3 sequences listed, approximately 15% were seen once; the top ten hold less than 4%. The material sequenced was CD4+ T cells sorted from PBMCs, taken less than 30 months after vaccination. The receptors here all came from a man between 45 and 75 years old who received an inactivated influenza vaccine.

The gene calls are TRBV7-2 and TRBJ1-1, with no clear D. CDR3 size: 12 residues. V gave up 4 bases and J gave up 7 bases, with 10 bases separating them. From germline, CDR1 is SGHTA and CDR2 FQGNSA. The CDR3 DNA reads TGTGCCAGCAGCTATCGACTGAATGAAGCTTTCTTT. Translated, it gives CASSYRLNEAFF.

This clonotype was seen more than once but under ten times. This rearrangement joins TRBV7-8 to TRBJ2-5, with D tentatively TRBD2 (5 bases). This CDR3 has 14 residues. Trimming cost V 9 bases and J 4 bases, with 18 bases left between them. The germline V gene encodes CDR1 SGHVS and CDR2 FQNEAQ. CDR3 amino acids: CASLYREGTETQYF. As DNA, the CDR3 is TGTGCCAGTTTATACCGTGAGGGTACAGAGACCCAGTACTTC.

There are many counts of this clonotype. The chain carries TRBV7-6 and TRBJ2-3, with 7 bases that match TRBD1. This CDR3 has 17 amino acids. Looked up from germline, CDR1 is SGHVS and CDR2 is FNYEAQ. V lost 0 bases, J lost 4 bases, and 10 bases stayed unmatched. The CDR3 DNA follows: TGTGCCAGCAGCTTAGCGTATCCAGGGGGTGGTGCAGATACGCAGTATTTT. Amino acid sequence: CASSLAYPGGGADTQYF.

This clonotype was picked up many times. The chain couples TRBV4-2 to TRBJ2-3; 11 nucleotides agree with TRBD2. Germline-derived CDR1 and CDR2 are LGHNA and YNFKEQ. V shed 4 bases, J shed 2 bases, and the junction held 2 bases outside the gene matches. CDR3 size: 15 residues. DNA of the CDR3: TGTGCCAGCAGCCCGGGACTAGCGGCCACAGATACGCAGTATTTT. It encodes CASSPGLAATDTQYF.

The chain links TRBV18 to TRBJ2-7; D might be TRBD2 (6 bases). This CDR3 has 14 amino acids. Trimming removed 6 bases at V and 3 bases at J, with 15 bases between. Germline-derived CDR1 and CDR2 are KGHSH and LQKENI. CDR3 sequence reads: CASSYGTAHYEQYF. The DNA of the CDR3 is TGTGCCAGCTCTTACGGGACTGCCCACTACGAGCAGTACTTC.

The chain combines TRBV20-1 with TRBJ2-2, with D perhaps matching TRBD2 (6 bases). Germline loops: CDR1 DFQATT, CDR2 SNEGSKA (reference sequence). CDR3 size: 12 residues. The V gene lost 4 bases and the J gene lost 8 bases, with 11 bases spanning the gap. CDR3 sequence: CSATRGIGELFF. The CDR3 nucleotides read TGCAGTGCTACGCGGGGCATTGGGGAGCTGTTTTTT.

The sample holds many counts of this clonotype. CDR3: CSVVGRVSYNEQFF. CDR3 sequence (DNA): TGCAGCGTTGTGGGGCGGGTCTCCTACAATGAGCAGTTCTTC. This chain joins TRBV29-1 and TRBJ2-1; D possibly uses TRBD1 or TRBD2 (5 bases each). Per germline, CDR1 SQVTM and CDR2 ANQGSEA. V gave up 4 bases and J gave up 0 bases, with 10 bases separating them. CDR3 length equals 14 residues.

Only a few counts were recorded for this clonotype. The J gene is TRBJ1-5, the V gene TRBV20-1, with D possibly TRBD1 on 5 matching bases. The CDR3 contains 13 residues. Per the germline V gene, CDR1 is DFQATT and CDR2 is SNEGSKA (reference sequence). Trimming pared 5 bases from V and 7 bases from J, leaving 15 bases between. This CDR3 reads CSARRQTSQPQHF. The CDR3 DNA sequence: TGCAGTGCTCGCCGACAGACGTCCCAGCCCCAGCATTTT.

In this sample, this clonotype turned up many times. This chain links TRBV10-3 with TRBJ2-3; D may be TRBD1 or TRBD2 (5 bases each). V was pared by 7 bases and J by 2 bases, with 13 bases between. There are 14 residues in the CDR3. From germline, CDR1 is ENHRY and CDR2 SYGVKD. The CDR3 DNA reads as TGTGCCATCATGGGGGAATTTTCCACAGATACGCAGTATTTT. Translating gives CAIMGEFSTDTQYF.

The chain employs TRBV5-4 and TRBJ2-3; 14 positions match TRBD2. The germline V gene encodes CDR1 SGHNT and CDR2 YYREEE (reference sequence). The J segment lost 6 bases and the V segment lost 2 bases, leaving 8 bases of the junction unmatched. CDR3 length equals 17 residues. Written as DNA, the CDR3 is TGTGCCAGCAGCTTCCCGACTAGCGGGGGGGCCAGTGATACGCAGTATTTT. It is translated as CASSFPTSGGASDTQYF.

The chain recombines TRBV20-1 with TRBJ1-5, with D tentatively TRBD1 (6 bases). The CDR3 contains 14 residues. Germline V gene sequence: CDR1 DFQATT, CDR2 SNEGSKA (reference sequence). Trimming pared 5 bases from V and 10 bases from J, leaving 21 bases between. The CDR3 nucleotides read TGCAGTGCTTCCGGGACACCAAAGAAGGAACCCCAGCATTTT. Encoded protein: CSASGTPKKEPQHF.

This chain uses TRBV4-2 with TRBJ2-3; D remains unclear. The V gene's germline CDR1 is LGHNA and CDR2 YNFKEQ. Trimming took 6 bases from V and 1 from J, leaving 8 bases between them. CDR3 length: 13 amino acids. CDR3 coding DNA: TGTGCCAGCAGTCCTATGGGCACAGATACGCAGTATTTT. Amino acid sequence: CASSPMGTDTQYF.

The chain recombines TRBV4-2 with TRBJ2-7, with 7 bases fitting TRBD2. V trimming: 3 bases; J trimming: 2 bases; junction bases outside the gene matches: 10. The CDR3 spans 16 residues. The germline V gene has CDR1 LGHNA and CDR2 YNFKEQ. For the CDR3, the DNA is TGTGCCAGCAGCCAGCATATTTCTAGCGGAGCCTACGAGCAGTACTTC. This codes for CASSQHISSGAYEQYF.

This clonotype was detected only a few times. V and J are TRBV27 and TRBJ2-5; possible D gene TRBD1, 6 bases. V shed 3 bases and J shed 5 bases, with 13 bases lying between them. Germline CDR1 MNHEY, CDR2 SMNVEV (reference sequence). The CDR3 covers 14 residues. The CDR3 DNA follows: TGTGCCAGCAGTTTCCAGGGGCCCTCGGAGACCCAGTACTTC. Translation gives CASSFQGPSETQYF.

The gene calls are TRBV11-3 and TRBJ2-2; 10 bases are a match to TRBD2. With 0 bases clipped from V and 3 bases from J, the junction kept 4 bases outside the gene matches. Per the germline V gene, CDR1 is SGHNT and CDR2 is YENEEA. This CDR3 has 17 amino acids. CDR3 residues: CASSLERTSGDTGELFF. CDR3 bases: TGTGCCAGCAGCTTAGAGAGGACTAGCGGAGACACCGGGGAGCTGTTTTTT.

This rearrangement joins TRBV6-5 to TRBJ1-3; D uncertain. Trimming removed 4 bases at V and 0 bases at J, with 13 bases between. The CDR3 contains 16 residues. CDR1 and CDR2 (germline): MNHEY, SVGAGI. CDR3 amino acids: CASSFLSGNSGNTIYF. The CDR3 DNA reads as TGTGCCAGCAGTTTCCTATCAGGAAACTCTGGAAACACCATATATTTT.

The chain joins TRBV19 to TRBJ2-1; D may be TRBD2 (6 bases). The CDR3 totals 15 residues. Germline V CDR1 and CDR2: LNHDA, SQIVND (reference sequence). Trimming took off 3 bases at V and 0 bases at J, with 9 bases between the two ends. CDR3 nucleotide sequence: TGTGCCAGTAGTATTTTCGGGAGCTCCTACAATGAGCAGTTCTTC. Residues: CASSIFGSSYNEQFF.

This clonotype has a handful of counts. For the CDR3, the DNA is TGTGCCAGCAGGGCCGGGACAGATAACACCGGGGAGCTGTTTTTT. Translated: CASRAGTDNTGELFF. This chain links TRBV6-1 with TRBJ2-2; 7 bases are shared with TRBD1. The CDR3 contains 15 residues. The J segment lost 2 bases and the V segment lost 6 bases, leaving 6 bases of the junction unmatched. Germline V gene data show CDR1 as MNHNS and CDR2 as SASEGT.

Only a few counts were recorded for this clonotype. V is TRBV5-5 and J is TRBJ2-7, with 10 bases fitting TRBD1. CDR3 length equals 15 residues. V lost 0 bases and J lost 3; bases outside the gene matches: 3. Germline V lookup: CDR1 SGHKS, CDR2 YYEKEE (reference sequence). CDR3 loop: CASSLDGQGVYEQYF. The CDR3 DNA reads TGTGCCAGCAGCTTGGATGGACAGGGGGTCTACGAGCAGTACTTC.

This clonotype has more than one count but fewer than ten. The chain links TRBV20-1 to TRBJ2-7; weak D call: TRBD2 (6 bases). V lost 0 bases and J 2 bases, leaving 17 bases between the germline ends. This CDR3 comprises 16 residues. The V gene's germline CDR1 is DFQATT and CDR2 SNEGSKA (reference sequence). In nucleotides, the CDR3 is TGCAGTGCTAGAGATAAGGTAGCGGAAACCACCTACGAGCAGTACTTC. This sequence encodes CSARDKVAETTYEQYF.

This clonotype has just one count. The rearrangement links TRBV12-3 or TRBV12-4 to TRBJ1-3; D is perhaps TRBD1 (5 bases). This CDR3 has 19 amino acids. The CDR3 protein is CTISFRQRGELSSGNTIYF. The CDR3 DNA reads as TGTACCATCAGTTTCCGACAAAGGGGAGAATTGAGCTCTGGAAACACCATATATTTT.

This clonotype was detected a few times. The rearrangement uses TRBV29-1 and TRBJ2-7; 7 bases are a match to TRBD2. With V trimmed by 7 bases and J by 2 bases, 11 bases remained unmatched. CDR3 length: 14 residues. Germline values: CDR1 SQVTM, CDR2 ANQGSEA. In DNA form, the CDR3 reads TGCAGCGCACTCAGGGCGGGGGAAACCTACGAGCAGTACTTC. Translated: CSALRAGETYEQYF.